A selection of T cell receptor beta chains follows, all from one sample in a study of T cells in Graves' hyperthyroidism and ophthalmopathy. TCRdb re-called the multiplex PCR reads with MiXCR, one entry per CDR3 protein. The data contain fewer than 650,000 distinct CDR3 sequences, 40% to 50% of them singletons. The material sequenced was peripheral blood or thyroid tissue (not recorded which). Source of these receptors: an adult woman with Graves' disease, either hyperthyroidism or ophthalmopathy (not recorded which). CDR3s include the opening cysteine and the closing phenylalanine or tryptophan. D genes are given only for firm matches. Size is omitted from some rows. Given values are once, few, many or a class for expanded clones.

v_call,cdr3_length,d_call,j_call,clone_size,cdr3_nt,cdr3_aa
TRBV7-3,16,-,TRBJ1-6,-,TGTGCCAGCAGCCCCGCGGGGCAGAACTATAATTCACCCCTCCACTTT,CASSPAGQNYNSPLHF
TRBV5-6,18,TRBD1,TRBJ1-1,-,TGTGCCAGCAGCTTCCATGGGACAGGGGGCTTAAGGAACACTGAAGCTTTCTTT,CASSFHGTGGLRNTEAFF
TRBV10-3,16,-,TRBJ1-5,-,TGTGCCATCAGTGAGTCTGCAGGCAATAGCAATCAGCCCCAGCATTTT,CAISESAGNSNQPQHF
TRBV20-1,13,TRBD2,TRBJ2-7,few,TGCAGTGCGATCGGGGGGAACTCCTACGAGCAGTACTTC,CSAIGGNSYEQYF
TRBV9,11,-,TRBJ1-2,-,TGTGCCAGCAGCTTCTATGGTGGCTACACCTTC,CASSFYGGYTF
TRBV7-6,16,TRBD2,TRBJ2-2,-,TGTGCCGGCAGCCCAGCCAGCGGGAGTTGGGCCGGGGAGCTGTTTTTT,CAGSPASGSWAGELFF
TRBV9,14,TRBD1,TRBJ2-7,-,TGTGCCAGCAGCGTAGCTTCGACAGGGGGCGAGCAGTACTTC,CASSVASTGGEQYF
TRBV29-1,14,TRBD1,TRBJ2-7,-,TGCAGCGTTGAGGCAGGGGGAACAGTGTACGAGCAGTACTTC,CSVEAGGTVYEQYF
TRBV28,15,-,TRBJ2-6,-,TGTGCCAGCAGATCCCCCCCGGCAGGGACCTACGTCCTGACTTTC,CASRSPPAGTYVLTF
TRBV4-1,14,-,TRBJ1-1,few,TGCGCCAGCAGCCAAGATCGCCGGGGCAGGGTGGCTTTCTTT,CASSQDRRGRVAFF
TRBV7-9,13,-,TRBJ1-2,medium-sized,TGTGCCAGCAGCTTAGTACCCGTCTATGGCTACACCTTC,CASSLVPVYGYTF
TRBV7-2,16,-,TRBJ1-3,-,TGTGCCAGCAGCTTCAGGAATCAGGCCTCTGGAAACACCATATATTTT,CASSFRNQASGNTIYF
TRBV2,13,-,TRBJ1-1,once,TGTGCCAGCGGCTTACGAGTAGCCACTGAAGCTTTCTTT,CASGLRVATEAFF
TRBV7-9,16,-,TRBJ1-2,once,TGTGCCAGCAGCTCTTTTGGGGCCAGGGTAGACTATGGCTACACCTTC,CASSSFGARVDYGYTF
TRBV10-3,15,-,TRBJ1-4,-,TGTGCCAGCAGTGAAGCGAGAGGGGTCGGTGAAAAACTGTTTTTT,CASSEARGVGEKLFF
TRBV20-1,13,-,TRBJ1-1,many,TGCAGTGGCGGACGAGGGGTGAACACTGAAGCTTTCTTT,CSGGRGVNTEAFF
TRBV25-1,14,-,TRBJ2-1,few,TGTGCCAGCAGTGACTCTAGCGCGTCCGGTGAGCAGTTCTTC,CASSDSSASGEQFF
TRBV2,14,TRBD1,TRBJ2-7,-,TGTGCCAGCAGTGAAGAGAGACAGGGTAACGAGCAGTACTTC,CASSEERQGNEQYF
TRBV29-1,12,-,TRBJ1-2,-,TGCAGCGTTGTGGAGGAGTATGGCTTTCTTGGTTTC,CSVVEEYGFLGF
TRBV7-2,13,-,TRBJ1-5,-,TGTGCCAGCAGCTTAGATCCCAGTCAGCCCCAGCATTTT,CASSLDPSQPQHF
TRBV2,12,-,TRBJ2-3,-,TGTGCCAGTTACACCCGTACAGATACGCAGTATTTT,CASYTRTDTQYF
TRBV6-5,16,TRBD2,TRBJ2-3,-,TGTGCCAGCAGCCTCCGACTAGCGCATTACACAGATACGCAGTATTTT,CASSLRLAHYTDTQYF
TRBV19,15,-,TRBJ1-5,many,TGTGCCAGTAGTATGGGAGGGGGGCCCAATCAGCCCCAGCATTTT,CASSMGGGPNQPQHF
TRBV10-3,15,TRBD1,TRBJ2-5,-,TGTGCCATCACGCCGGGACAGGTTAGAGGGGAGAGCCAGTACTTC,CAITPGQVRGESQYF
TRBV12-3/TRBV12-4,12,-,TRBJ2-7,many,TGTGCCAGCAGAGCTCGACAGGACGAGCAGTACTTC,CASRARQDEQYF
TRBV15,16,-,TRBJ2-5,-,TGTGCCACCAGCAGTTACAGGCATGGGGGGCAAGAGACCCAGTACTTC,CATSSYRHGGQETQYF
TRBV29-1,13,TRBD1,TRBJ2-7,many,TGCAGCGTTGTAGGGGACAGGAGGTACGAGCAGTACTTC,CSVVGDRRYEQYF
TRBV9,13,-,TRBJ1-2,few,TGTGCCAGCAGCGTAGCAGGCGCCTATGGCTACACCTTC,CASSVAGAYGYTF
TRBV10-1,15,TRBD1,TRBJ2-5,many,TGCGCCAGCAGTGACGGGACAGGGGCCGTAGAGACCCAGTACTTC,CASSDGTGAVETQYF
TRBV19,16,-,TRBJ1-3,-,TGTGCCAGTAGTACGCACGGACTGAGCTCTGGAAACACCATATATTTT,CASSTHGLSSGNTIYF
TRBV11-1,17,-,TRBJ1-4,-,TGTGCCAGCAGCTTAGCGGGTTGGAGGGACTCAGGTGAAAAACTGTTTTTT,CASSLAGWRDSGEKLFF
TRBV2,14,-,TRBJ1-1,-,TGTGCCAGCAGGCCCGGGACTGCGAACACTGAAGCTTTCTTT,CASRPGTANTEAFF
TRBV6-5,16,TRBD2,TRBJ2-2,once,TGTGCCAGCAGTTTCCCGGGACTAGCGGTCTCCGGGGAGCTGTTTTTT,CASSFPGLAVSGELFF
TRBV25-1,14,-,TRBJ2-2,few,TGTGCCAGTCCTTTCGGGGAAATAACCGGGGAGCTGTTTTTT,CASPFGEITGELFF
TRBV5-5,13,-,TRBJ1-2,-,TGTGCCAGCAGCTTAGAAGGGGGTGCTGGCTACACCTTC,CASSLEGGAGYTF
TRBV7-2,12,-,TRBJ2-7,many,TGTGCCAGCAGTCAAGGGGGACGCGAGCAGTACTTC,CASSQGGREQYF
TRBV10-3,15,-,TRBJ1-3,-,TGTGCCATCAGTGAGTCGGAGGTCTATGGCTACACCATATATTTT,CAISESEVYGYTIYF
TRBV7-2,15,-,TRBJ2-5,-,TGTGCCAGCAGCTTAGTTAGCGAACGCCAAGAGACCCAGTACTTC,CASSLVSERQETQYF
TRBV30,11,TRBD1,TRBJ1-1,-,TGTGCCTGGAGTTTACAGGGGAAGGCTTTCTTT,CAWSLQGKAFF
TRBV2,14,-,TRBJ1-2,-,TGTGCCAGCACCGCCCAATTGGGGGTATTTGGCTACACCTTC,CASTAQLGVFGYTF
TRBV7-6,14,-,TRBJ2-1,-,TGTGCCAGCAGCTTGCCAGGCCCGGCCAATGAGCAGTTCTTC,CASSLPGPANEQFF
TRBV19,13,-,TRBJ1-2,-,TGTGCCAGCCAGTATGCAGGCACCTATGGCTACACCTTC,CASQYAGTYGYTF
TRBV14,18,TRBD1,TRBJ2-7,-,TGTGCCAGCAGCCAAGGGGCAGGACAGGTACGGGTCTCCTACGAGCAGTACTTC,CASSQGAGQVRVSYEQYF
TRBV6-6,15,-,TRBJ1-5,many,TGTGCCAGCCGGGGTCTCCAGGGTTTGCATCAGCCCCAGCATTTT,CASRGLQGLHQPQHF
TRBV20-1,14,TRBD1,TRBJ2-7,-,TGCAGAGCCCACTTAGGGACAGGGGACGACGAGCAGTACTTC,CRAHLGTGDDEQYF
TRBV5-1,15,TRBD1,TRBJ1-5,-,TGCGCCAGCAGCTCGGAGGGACAGGGAAATCAGCCCCAGCATTTT,CASSSEGQGNQPQHF
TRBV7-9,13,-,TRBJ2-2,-,TGTGCCAGCAGCTTATATCTCGCTGGGGAGCTGTTTTTT,CASSLYLAGELFF
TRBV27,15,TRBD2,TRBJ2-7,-,TGTGCCAGCAGTTTAGCGGGAGGGCACTCCTACGAGCAGTACTTC,CASSLAGGHSYEQYF
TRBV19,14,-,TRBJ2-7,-,TGTCCCAGCAGTTTAGGCGGAGGGTTGGGCGAGCAGTACTTC,CPSSLGGGLGEQYF
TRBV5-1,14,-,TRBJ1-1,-,TGCGCCAGCAGCTTGGCGGCGGCTAACACTGAAGCTTTCTTT,CASSLAAANTEAFF
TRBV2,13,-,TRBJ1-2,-,TGTGCCAGCAGCTTATTACAGGAATATGGCTACACCTTC,CASSLLQEYGYTF
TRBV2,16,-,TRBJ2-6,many,TGTGCCAGCAGGCCACCCAGGAACTCTGGGGCCAACGTCCTGACTTTC,CASRPPRNSGANVLTF
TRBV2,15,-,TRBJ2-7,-,TGTGCCACCCACCTCGGGCGGGTCCCGCACTACGAGCAGTACTTC,CATHLGRVPHYEQYF
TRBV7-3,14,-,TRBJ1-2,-,TGTGCCAGCAGCTCACTAGCGGGAGACACCGGGCCTAACTTC,CASSSLAGDTGPNF